The entry below describes one T cell receptor (beta chain). This CDR3 spans 15 amino acids. V gave up 0 bases and J gave up 5 bases, with 11 bases separating them. Per the germline V gene, CDR1 is SGHDT and CDR2 is YYEEEE. Seattle-derived patients entered the study during active infection and were followed longitudinally. The entry originates in a study of blood T cell repertoires in COVID-19. Study as a whole: COVID-19 samples, acute and convalescent, were from the United States, Italy and Spain.

Using immunoSEQ multiplex PCR, the repertoire was profiled, and TCRdb retains in-frame clones only, with some absent. Among 150,000 to 200,000 clones listed, 85% to 90% were seen once. Sequencing was performed on peripheral blood. This rearrangement joins TRBV5-6 to TRBJ1-4; tentative D call: TRBD1 (5 bases). This TCR derives from a woman aged 70-85 years with COVID-19, enrolled during active disease. CDR3 sequence (DNA): TGTGCCAGCAGCTTGGGACAGTTAGGAAATGAAAAACTGTTTTTT. Its protein is CASSLGQLGNEKLFF.